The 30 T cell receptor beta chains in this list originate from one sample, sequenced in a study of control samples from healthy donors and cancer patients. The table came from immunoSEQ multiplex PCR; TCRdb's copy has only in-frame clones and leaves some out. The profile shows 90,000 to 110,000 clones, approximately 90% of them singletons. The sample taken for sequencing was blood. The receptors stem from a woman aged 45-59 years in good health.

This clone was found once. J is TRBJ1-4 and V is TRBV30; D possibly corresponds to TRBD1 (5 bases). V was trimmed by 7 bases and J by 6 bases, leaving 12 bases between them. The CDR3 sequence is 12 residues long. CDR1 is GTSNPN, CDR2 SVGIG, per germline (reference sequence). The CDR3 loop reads CASDGGDEKLFF. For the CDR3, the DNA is TGTGCCTCTGACGGGGGAGATGAAAAACTGTTTTTT.

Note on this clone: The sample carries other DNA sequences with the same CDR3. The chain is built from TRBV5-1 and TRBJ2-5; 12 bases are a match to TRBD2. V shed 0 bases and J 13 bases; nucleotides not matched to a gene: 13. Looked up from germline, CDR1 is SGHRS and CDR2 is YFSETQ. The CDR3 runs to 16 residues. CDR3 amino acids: CASSLDSSGRGGPPYF. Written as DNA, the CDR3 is TGCGCCAGCAGCTTGGATTCTAGCGGGAGGGGGGGGCCGCCGTACTTC.

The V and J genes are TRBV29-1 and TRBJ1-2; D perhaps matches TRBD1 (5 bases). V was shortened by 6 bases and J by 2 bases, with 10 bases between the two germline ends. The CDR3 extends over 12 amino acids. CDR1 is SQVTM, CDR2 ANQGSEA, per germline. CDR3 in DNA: TGCAGCGTCTGGACATCCAACTATGGCTACACCTTC. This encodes CSVWTSNYGYTF. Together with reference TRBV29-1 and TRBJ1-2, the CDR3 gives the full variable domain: SAVISQKPSRDICQRGTSLTIQCQVDSQVTMMFWYRQQPGQSLTLIATANQGSEATYESGFVIDKFPISRPNLTFSTLTVSNMSPEDSSIYLCSVWTSNYGYTFGSGTRLTVV.

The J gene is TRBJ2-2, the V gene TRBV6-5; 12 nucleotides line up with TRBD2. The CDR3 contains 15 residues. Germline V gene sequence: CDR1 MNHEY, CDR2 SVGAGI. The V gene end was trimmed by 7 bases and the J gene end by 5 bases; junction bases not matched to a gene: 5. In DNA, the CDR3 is TGTGCCAGCACCCGGACTAGCGGGGTTACCGGGGAGCTGTTTTTT. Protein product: CASTRTSGVTGELFF.

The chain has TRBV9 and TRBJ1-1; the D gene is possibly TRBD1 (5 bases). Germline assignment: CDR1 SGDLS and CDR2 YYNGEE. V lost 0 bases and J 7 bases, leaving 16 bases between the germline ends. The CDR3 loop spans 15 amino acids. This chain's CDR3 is CASSVESGIVDEAFF. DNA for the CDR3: TGTGCCAGCAGCGTAGAGTCAGGGATTGTTGATGAAGCTTTCTTT.

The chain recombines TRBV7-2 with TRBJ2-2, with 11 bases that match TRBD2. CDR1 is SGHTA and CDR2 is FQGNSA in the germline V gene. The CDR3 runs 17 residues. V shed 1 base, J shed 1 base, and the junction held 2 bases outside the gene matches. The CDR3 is CASSLGLAGGNTGELFF. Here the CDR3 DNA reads TGTGCCAGCAGCTTAGGGCTAGCGGGAGGGAACACCGGGGAGCTGTTTTTT.

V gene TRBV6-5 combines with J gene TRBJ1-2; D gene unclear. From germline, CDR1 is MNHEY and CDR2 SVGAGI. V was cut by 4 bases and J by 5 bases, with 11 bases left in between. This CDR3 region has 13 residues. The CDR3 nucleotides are TGTGCCAGCAGTTTGAGAGAGAGATATGGCTACACCTTC. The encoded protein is CASSLRERYGYTF.

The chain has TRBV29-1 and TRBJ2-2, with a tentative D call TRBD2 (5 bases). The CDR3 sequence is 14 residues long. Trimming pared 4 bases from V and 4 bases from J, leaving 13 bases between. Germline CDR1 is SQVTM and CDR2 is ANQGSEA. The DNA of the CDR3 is TGCAGCGTTGGAGCTGCGGCGGGCACCGGGGAGCTGTTTTTT. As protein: CSVGAAAGTGELFF.

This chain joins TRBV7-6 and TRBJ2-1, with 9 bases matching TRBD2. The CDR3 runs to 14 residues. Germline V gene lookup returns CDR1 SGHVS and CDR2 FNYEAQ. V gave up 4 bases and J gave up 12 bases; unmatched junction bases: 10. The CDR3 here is CASSSDGAGGSQFF. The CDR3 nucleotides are TGTGCCAGCAGCTCCGACGGAGCGGGGGGCTCGCAGTTCTTC.

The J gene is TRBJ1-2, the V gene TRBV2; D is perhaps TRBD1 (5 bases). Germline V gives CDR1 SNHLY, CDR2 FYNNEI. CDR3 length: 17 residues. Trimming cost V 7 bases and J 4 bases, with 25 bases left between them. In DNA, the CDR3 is TGTGCCAGCACCCCTTGGGGGATTTCCCCAAGGGTCTATGGCTACACCTTC. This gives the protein CASTPWGISPRVYGYTF. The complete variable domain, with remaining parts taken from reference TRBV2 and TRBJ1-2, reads EPEVTQTPSHQVTQMGQEVILRCVPISNHLYFYWYRQILGQKVEFLVSFYNNEISEKSEIFDDQFSVERPDGSNFTLKIRSTKLEDSAMYFCASTPWGISPRVYGYTFGSGTRLTVV.

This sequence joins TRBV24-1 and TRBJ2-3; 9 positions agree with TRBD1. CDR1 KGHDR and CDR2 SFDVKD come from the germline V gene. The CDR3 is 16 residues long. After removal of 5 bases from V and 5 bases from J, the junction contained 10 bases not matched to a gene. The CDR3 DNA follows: TGTGCCACCAGTGCCTGGGGACAGGGAGGAGGAGATACGCAGTATTTT. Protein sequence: CATSAWGQGGGDTQYF.

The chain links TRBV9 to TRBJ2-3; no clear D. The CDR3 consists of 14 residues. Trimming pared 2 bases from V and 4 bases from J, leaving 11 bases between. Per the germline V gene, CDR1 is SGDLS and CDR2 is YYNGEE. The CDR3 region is CASSVELNADTQYF. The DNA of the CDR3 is TGTGCCAGCAGCGTGGAACTGAACGCAGATACGCAGTATTTT.

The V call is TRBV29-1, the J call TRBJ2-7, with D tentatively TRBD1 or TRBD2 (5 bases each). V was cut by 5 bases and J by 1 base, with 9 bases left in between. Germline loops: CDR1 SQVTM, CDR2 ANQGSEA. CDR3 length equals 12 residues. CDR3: CSVLGRSYEQYV. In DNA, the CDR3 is TGCAGCGTTCTGGGACGTTCCTACGAGCAGTACGTC.

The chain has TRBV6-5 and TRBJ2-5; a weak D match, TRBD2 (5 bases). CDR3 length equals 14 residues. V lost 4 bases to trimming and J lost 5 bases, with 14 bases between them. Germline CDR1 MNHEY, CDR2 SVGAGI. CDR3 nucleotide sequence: TGTGCCAGCAGTTTCCCCGGGGATAGGGAGACCCAGTACTTC. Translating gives CASSFPGDRETQYF.

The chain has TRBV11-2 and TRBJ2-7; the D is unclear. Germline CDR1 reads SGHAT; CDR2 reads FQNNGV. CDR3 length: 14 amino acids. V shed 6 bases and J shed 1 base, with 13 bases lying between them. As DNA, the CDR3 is TGTGCCAGCAGATCGCTGACTGGATCCTACGAGCAGTACTTC. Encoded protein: CASRSLTGSYEQYF.

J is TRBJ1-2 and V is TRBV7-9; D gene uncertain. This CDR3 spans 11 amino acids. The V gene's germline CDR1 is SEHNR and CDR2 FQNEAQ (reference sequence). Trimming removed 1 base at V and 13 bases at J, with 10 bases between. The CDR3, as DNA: TGTGCCAGCAGCTTAGGACTGGCTTGCACCTTC. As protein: CASSLGLACTF.

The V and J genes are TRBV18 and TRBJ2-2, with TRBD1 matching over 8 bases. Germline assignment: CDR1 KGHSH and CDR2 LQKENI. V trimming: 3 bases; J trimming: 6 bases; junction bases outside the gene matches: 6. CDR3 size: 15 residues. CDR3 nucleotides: TGTGCCAGCTCACCCCGGACAGGGAAGCCCGGGGAGCTGTTTTTT. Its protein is CASSPRTGKPGELFF.

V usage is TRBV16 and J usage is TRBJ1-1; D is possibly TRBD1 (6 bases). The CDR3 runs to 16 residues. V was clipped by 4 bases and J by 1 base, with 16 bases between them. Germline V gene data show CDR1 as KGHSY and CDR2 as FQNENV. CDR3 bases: TGTGCCAGCAGCCCCTCCCTGGGGGGCGAGAACACTGAAGCTTTCTTT. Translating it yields CASSPSLGGENTEAFF.

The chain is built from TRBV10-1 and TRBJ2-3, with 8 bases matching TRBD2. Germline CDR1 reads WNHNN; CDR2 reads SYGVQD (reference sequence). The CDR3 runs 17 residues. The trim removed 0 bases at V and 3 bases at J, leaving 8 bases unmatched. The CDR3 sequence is CASSESSGTLRTDTQYF. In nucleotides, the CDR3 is TGCGCCAGCAGTGAGTCTAGCGGGACCCTAAGGACAGATACGCAGTATTTT.

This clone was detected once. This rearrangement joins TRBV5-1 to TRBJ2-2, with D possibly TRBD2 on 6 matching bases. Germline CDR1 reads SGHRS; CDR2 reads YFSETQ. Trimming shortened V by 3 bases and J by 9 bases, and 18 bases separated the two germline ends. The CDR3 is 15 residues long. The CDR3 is CASSSTRESNRELFF. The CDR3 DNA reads TGCGCCAGCAGCTCCACCCGGGAGTCGAACCGGGAGCTGTTTTTT.

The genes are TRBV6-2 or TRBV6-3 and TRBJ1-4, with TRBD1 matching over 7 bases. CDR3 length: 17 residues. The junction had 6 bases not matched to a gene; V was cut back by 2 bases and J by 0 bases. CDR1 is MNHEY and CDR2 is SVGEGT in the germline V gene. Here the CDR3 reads CASSYVPGGATNEKLFF. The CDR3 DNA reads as TGTGCCAGCAGTTACGTCCCAGGGGGTGCAACTAATGAAAAACTGTTTTTT.

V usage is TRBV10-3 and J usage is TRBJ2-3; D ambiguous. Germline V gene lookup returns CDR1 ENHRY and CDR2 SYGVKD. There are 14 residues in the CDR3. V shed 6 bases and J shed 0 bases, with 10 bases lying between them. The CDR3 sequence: CAIRDVLSTDTQYF. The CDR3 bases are TGTGCCATCAGGGACGTCCTTAGCACAGATACGCAGTATTTT.

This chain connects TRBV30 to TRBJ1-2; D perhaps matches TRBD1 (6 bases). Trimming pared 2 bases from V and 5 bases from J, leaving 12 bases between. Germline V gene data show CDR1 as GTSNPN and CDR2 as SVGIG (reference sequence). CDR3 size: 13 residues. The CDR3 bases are TGTGCCTGGAGTAAGGGGGGCGAATATGGCTACACCTTC. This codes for CAWSKGGEYGYTF.

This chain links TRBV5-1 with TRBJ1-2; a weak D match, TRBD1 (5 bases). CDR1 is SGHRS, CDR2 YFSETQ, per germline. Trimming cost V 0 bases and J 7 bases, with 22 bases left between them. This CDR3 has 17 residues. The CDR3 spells CASSLGGTSVPQSGYTF. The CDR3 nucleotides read TGCGCCAGCAGCTTGGGTGGGACTTCGGTCCCCCAAAGTGGCTACACCTTC.

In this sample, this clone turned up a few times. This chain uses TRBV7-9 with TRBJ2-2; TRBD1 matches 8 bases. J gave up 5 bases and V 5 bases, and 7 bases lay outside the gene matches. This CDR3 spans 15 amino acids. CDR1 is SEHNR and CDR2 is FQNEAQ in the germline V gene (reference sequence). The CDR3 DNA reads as TGTGCCAGCAGCCTAAGACAGGGGTGGACCGGGGAGCTGTTTTTT. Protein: CASSLRQGWTGELFF.

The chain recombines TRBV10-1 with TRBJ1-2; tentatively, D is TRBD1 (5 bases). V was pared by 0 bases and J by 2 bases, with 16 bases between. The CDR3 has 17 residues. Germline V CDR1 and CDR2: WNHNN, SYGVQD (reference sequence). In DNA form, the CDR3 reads TGCGCCAGCAGTGAGTCAGGGACCGGGCGACTGAACTATGGCTACACCTTC. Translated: CASSESGTGRLNYGYTF.

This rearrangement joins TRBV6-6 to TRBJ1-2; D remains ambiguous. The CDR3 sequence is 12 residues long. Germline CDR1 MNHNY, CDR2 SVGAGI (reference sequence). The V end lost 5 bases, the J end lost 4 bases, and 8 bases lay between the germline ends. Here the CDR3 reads CASSPSVYGYTF. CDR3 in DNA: TGTGCCAGCAGTCCGAGTGTCTATGGCTACACCTTC.

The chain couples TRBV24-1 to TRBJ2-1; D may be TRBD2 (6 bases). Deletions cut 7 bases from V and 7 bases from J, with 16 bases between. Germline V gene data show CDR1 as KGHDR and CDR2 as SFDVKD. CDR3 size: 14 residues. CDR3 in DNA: TGTGCCACCAGGCGCGGGGATAGAGGGAATGAGCAGTTCTTC. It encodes CATRRGDRGNEQFF.

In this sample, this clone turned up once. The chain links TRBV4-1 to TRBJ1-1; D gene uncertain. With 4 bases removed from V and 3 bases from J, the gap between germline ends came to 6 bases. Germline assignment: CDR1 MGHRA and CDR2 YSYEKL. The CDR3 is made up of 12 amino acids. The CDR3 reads CASSRGDTEAFF. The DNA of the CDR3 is TGCGCCAGCAGCCGGGGTGACACTGAAGCTTTCTTT.

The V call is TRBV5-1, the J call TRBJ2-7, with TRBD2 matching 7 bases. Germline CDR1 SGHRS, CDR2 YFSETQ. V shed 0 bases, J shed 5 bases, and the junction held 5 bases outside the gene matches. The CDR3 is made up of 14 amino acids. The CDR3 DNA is TGCGCCAGCAGCTTGGTTTACCGGGGGGACGAGCAGTACTTC. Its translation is CASSLVYRGDEQYF.